Detailed here is one TCR beta chain. The antigen remains undetermined. Sequencing was performed with immunoSEQ multiplex PCR; in TCRdb, only in-frame clones are kept and a portion is missing. Counted here are about 2.5 million clones, roughly 92% occurring once; the ten biggest clones make up 0.37%. The data were taken from a study of shared clonotypes between healthy human individuals. Findings of the study overall: In contrast to clonotypes shared by all four donors, non-shared clonotypes had lower generation probabilities. Clonotypes that were shared across a handful of donors made up around 4.6% of naive CD4 clonotypes.

Division of CD4+ cells produced a CD45RA+ naive subset and a CD45RA-negative memory subset. This CDR3 has 18 residues. V dropped 5 bases and J dropped 0; count of bases not matched to a gene: 13. Germline V gives CDR1 MRHNA, CDR2 SNTAGT. Sequencing was carried out using naive CD4+ T cells from PBMCs. Regarding subset: CD45RA+ positively selected. The receptor comes from a man aged 18 to 29 in good health. Some clones in this sample may be carry-over from other donors' samples. The rearrangement uses TRBV6-4 and TRBJ2-1, with 7 bases aligning to TRBD1. In DNA, the CDR3 is TGTGCCAGCAGTCGCCGGGACAGCTATCCGAGCTCCTACAATGAGCAGTTCTTC. It encodes CASSRRDSYPSSYNEQFF.